This T cell receptor beta chain derives from a study of control samples from healthy donors and cancer patients. The assay was immunoSEQ multiplex PCR, and TCRdb's table has in-frame clones only and misses some. Its table records fewer than 250,000 clones. Germline lookup yields CDR1 WNHNN and CDR2 SYGVQD (reference sequence). The V gene lost 7 bases and the J gene lost 7 bases, with 17 bases spanning the gap. This CDR3 is 14 amino acids long. The chain has TRBV10-1 and TRBJ2-1; D is unresolved. This TCR was sampled from a woman aged 25-40 years in good health. Input material: blood. Written as DNA, the CDR3 is TGCGCCAGCAATAAGGCACTCGGGTTGAATGAGCAGTTCTTC. Translating gives CASNKALGLNEQFF.